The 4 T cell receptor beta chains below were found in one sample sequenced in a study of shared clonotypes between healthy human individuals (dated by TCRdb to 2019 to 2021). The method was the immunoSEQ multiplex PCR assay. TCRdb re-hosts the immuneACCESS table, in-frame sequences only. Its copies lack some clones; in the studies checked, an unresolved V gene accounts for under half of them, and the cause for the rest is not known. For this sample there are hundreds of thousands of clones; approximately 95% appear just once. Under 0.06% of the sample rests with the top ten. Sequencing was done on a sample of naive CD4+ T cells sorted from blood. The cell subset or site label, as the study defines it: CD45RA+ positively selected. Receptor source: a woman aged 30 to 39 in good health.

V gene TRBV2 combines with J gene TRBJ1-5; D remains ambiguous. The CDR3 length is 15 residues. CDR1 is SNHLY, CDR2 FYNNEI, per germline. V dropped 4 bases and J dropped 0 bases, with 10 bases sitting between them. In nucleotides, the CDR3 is TGTGCCAGCAGTGGGTGGAGTACTAGCAATCAGCCCCAGCATTTT. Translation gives CASSGWSTSNQPQHF.

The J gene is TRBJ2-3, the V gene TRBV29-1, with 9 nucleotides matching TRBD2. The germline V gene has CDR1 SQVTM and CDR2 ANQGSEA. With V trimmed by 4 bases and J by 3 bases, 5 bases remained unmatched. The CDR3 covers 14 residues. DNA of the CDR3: TGCAGCGTTGGTATAGCGGGAGTTACAGATACGCAGTATTTT. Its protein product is CSVGIAGVTDTQYF.

In nucleotides, the CDR3 is TGTGCCAGTAGTATAGACAAGACTAGCGACCGCACAGATACGCAGTATTTT. It is translated as CASSIDKTSDRTDTQYF. V and J are TRBV19 and TRBJ2-3, with 8 bases aligning to TRBD2. Germline V gene sequence: CDR1 LNHDA, CDR2 SQIVND (reference sequence). V trimming: 0 bases; J trimming: 1 base; junction bases outside the gene matches: 6. This CDR3 region has 17 residues.

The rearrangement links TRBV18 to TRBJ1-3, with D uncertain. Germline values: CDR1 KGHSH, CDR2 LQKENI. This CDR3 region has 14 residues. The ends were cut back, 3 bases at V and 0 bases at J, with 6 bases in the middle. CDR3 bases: TGTGCCAGCTCACCTAACGACTCTGGAAACACCATATATTTT. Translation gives CASSPNDSGNTIYF.